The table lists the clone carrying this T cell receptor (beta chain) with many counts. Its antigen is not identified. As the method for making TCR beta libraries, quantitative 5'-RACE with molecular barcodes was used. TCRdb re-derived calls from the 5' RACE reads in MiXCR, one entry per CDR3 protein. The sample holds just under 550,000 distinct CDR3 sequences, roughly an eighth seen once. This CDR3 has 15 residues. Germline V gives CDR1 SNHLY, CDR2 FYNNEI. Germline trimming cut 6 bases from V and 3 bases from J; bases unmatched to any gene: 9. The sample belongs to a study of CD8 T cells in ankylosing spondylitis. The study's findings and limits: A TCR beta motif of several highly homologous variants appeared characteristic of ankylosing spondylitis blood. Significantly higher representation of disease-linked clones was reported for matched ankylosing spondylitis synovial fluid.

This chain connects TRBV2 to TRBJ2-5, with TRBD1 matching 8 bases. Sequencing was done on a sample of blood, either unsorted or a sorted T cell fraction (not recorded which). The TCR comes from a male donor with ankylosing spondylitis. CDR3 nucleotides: TGTGCCAGCAGCGAGGGACAGGTCAGGGAAGAGACCCAGTACTTC. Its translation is CASSEGQVREETQYF. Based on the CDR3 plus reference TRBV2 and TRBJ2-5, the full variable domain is EPEVTQTPSHQVTQMGQEVILRCVPISNHLYFYWYRQILGQKVEFLVSFYNNEISEKSEIFDDQFSVERPDGSNFTLKIRSTKLEDSAMYFCASSEGQVREETQYFGPGTRLLVL.